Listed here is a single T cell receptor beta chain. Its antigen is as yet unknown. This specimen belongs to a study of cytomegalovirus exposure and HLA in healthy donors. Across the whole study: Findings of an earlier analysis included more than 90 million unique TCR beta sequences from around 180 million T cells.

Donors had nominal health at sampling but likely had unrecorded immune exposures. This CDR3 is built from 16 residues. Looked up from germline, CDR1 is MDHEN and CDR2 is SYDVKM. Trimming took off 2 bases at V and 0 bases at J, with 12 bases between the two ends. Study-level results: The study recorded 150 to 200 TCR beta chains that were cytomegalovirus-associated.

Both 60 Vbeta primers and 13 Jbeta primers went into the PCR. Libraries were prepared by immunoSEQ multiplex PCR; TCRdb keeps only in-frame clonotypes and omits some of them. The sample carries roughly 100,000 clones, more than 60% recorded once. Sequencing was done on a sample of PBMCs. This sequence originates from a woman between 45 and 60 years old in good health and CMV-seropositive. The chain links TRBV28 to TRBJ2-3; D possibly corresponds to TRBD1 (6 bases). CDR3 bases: TGTGCCAGCAGTTTAGGGGGCCGGATAAGCACAGATACGCAGTATTTT. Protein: CASSLGGRISTDTQYF. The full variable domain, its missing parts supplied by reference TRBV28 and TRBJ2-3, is DVKVTQSSRYLVKRTGEKVFLECVQDMDHENMFWYRQDPGLGLRLIYFSYDVKMKEKGDIPEGYSVSREKKERFSLILESASTNQTSMYLCASSLGGRISTDTQYFGPGTRLTVL.